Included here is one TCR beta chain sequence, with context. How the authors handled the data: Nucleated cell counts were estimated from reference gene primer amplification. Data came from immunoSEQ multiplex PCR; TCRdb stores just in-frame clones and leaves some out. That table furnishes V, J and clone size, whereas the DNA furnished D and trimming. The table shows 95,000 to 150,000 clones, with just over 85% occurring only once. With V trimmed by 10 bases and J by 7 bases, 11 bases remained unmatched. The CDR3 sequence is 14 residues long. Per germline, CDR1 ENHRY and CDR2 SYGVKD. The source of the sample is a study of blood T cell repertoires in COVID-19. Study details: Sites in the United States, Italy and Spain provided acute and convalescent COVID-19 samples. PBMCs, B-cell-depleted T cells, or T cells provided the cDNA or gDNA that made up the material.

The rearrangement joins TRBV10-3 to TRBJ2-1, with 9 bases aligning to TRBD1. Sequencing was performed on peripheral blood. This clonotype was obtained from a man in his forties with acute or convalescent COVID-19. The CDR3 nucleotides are TGTGCCACCACACCGGGACAGGGAGGGAATGAGCAGTTCTTC. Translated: CATTPGQGGNEQFF.